This T cell receptor (beta chain) was profiled in a study of cytomegalovirus exposure and HLA in healthy donors. Whole-study context: Researchers previously reported finding roughly 120 million unique TCR beta sequences from 150 million to 200 million T cells.

V lost 5 bases and J 3 bases, leaving 11 bases between the germline ends. The germline gives CDR1 MGHDK, CDR2 SYGVNS. The CDR3 has 13 residues. Donors in the study were healthy people who gave bone marrow. With regard to this clone: The antigen is undetermined.

PCR used 60 Vbeta primers and 13 Jbeta primers. Data came from immunoSEQ multiplex PCR; TCRdb stores just in-frame clones and leaves some out. The sample lists just over 95,000 clones; nearly 80% were seen once. Study-wide results and caveats: Researchers reported from a later analysis that most CMV-associated TCR beta chains appeared HLA-restricted. Specificity of a few CMV-associated chains for CMV antigens was verified in vitro.

This clonotype was obtained from a woman between 40 and 50 years old in good health and CMV-seropositive. The V and J genes are TRBV25-1 and TRBJ2-7; TRBD1 might be the D (6 bases). Material for sequencing was PBMCs. CDR3 nucleotide sequence: TGTGCCAGCAGTAAGGAAGGGGGCTACGAGCAGTACTTC. Its protein product is CASSKEGGYEQYF.